The next 7 T cell receptor beta chains were all read from a single sample in a study of shared clonotypes between healthy human individuals. Only in-frame clones appear in the TCRdb table, and some are missing; sequencing was by immunoSEQ multiplex PCR. The data contain about 2.4 million clones, 90% to 95% of them singletons. Sequenced: naive CD4+ T cells from PBMCs. Subset of the sample: CD45RA+ positively selected. The receptor source for this set is a man between 18 and 35 years old in good health. Some clones in this sample may be carry-over from other donors' samples.

The chain has TRBV28 and TRBJ2-7, with TRBD2 identical over 13 bases. In germline, CDR1 is MDHEN, CDR2 SYDVKM. V was pared by 6 bases and J by 0 bases, with 11 bases of the junction left unmatched. The CDR3 spans 18 residues. The CDR3 sequence: CASRAPGLAGTNSYEQYF. The CDR3 DNA reads as TGTGCCAGCAGGGCTCCGGGACTAGCGGGAACCAACTCCTACGAGCAGTACTTC.

V usage is TRBV5-6 and J usage is TRBJ2-1; 10 bases are a match to TRBD2. The CDR3 sequence is 15 residues long. CDR1 SGHDT and CDR2 YYEEEE come from the germline V gene. Trimming took 4 bases from V and 10 from J; bases not matched to a gene: 11. The CDR3 spells CASSPPPGLAREQFF. CDR3 coding DNA: TGTGCCAGCAGCCCACCGCCGGGACTAGCGAGGGAGCAGTTCTTC.

The chain links TRBV9 to TRBJ2-3; D is perhaps TRBD1 or TRBD2 (6 bases each). The CDR3 runs to 16 residues. From germline, CDR1 is SGDLS and CDR2 YYNGEE. Trimming took off 2 bases at V and 1 base at J, with 14 bases between the two ends. The CDR3 protein is CASSVSFRGGTDTQYF. The CDR3 region has the DNA TGTGCCAGCAGCGTCTCCTTTAGGGGGGGCACAGATACGCAGTATTTT.

V usage is TRBV4-3 and J usage is TRBJ2-1; 14 bases line up with TRBD2. The CDR3 runs to 15 residues. Germline CDR1 LGHNA, CDR2 YSLEER. The V gene end was trimmed by 3 bases and the J gene end by 8 bases; junction bases not matched to a gene: 3. The CDR3 nucleotides read TGCGCCAGCAGCCACGGGACTAGCGGGAGTTATGAGCAGTTCTTC. This translates into CASSHGTSGSYEQFF.

The chain recombines TRBV11-2 with TRBJ1-1; tentative D call: TRBD1 (5 bases). Germline CDR1 is SGHAT and CDR2 is FQNNGV. The CDR3 contains 14 residues. V dropped 5 bases and J dropped 10 bases, with 20 bases sitting between them. CDR3 bases: TGTGCCAGCAGCCAAACCACGGCCCTGGGGGTAGCTTTCTTT. It codes for CASSQTTALGVAFF.

The chain couples TRBV5-6 to TRBJ1-2; no firm D call. Germline V gene lookup returns CDR1 SGHDT and CDR2 YYEEEE. The germline V and J ends were trimmed by 4 bases and 8 bases, with 15 bases remaining between them. CDR3 length: 13 amino acids. The CDR3 is CASSLWKGTGYTF. In DNA, the CDR3 is TGTGCCAGCAGCCTCTGGAAGGGTACCGGCTACACCTTC.

The gene calls are TRBV5-1 and TRBJ2-2; D ambiguous. V shed 0 bases and J shed 0 bases, with 9 bases lying between them. Germline V lookup: CDR1 SGHRS, CDR2 YFSETQ. There are 16 residues in the CDR3. CDR3 nucleotides: TGCGCCAGCAGCTTGGGCTGGACCACGAACACCGGGGAGCTGTTTTTT. Translating it yields CASSLGWTTNTGELFF. Full variable domain (remainder filled in from reference TRBV5-1 and TRBJ2-2): KAGVTQTPRYLIKTRGQQVTLSCSPISGHRSVSWYQQTPGQGLQFLFEYFSETQRNKGNFPGRFSGRQFSNSRSEMNVSTLELGDSALYLCASSLGWTTNTGELFFGEGSRLTVL.